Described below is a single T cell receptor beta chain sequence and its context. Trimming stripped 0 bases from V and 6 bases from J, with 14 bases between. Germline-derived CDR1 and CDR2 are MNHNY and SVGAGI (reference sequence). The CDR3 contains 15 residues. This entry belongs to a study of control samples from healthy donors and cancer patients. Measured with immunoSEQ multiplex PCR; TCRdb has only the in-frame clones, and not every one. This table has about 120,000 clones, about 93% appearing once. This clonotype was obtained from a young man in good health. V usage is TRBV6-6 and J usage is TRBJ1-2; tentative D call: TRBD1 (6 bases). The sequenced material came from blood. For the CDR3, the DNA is TGTGCCAGCAGTTACTCGATTGCCAGGGGTGATGGCTACACCTTC. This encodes CASSYSIARGDGYTF.